The 23 T cell receptor beta chains below all came from one sample that was sequenced in a study of read filtering for tumor transcriptome and immune sequencing. This library used roughly 370 ng RNA and molecular barcoded adaptors spanning alpha/delta and beta/gamma chains. TCRdb fed the reads into MiXCR, producing one record per CDR3 protein. The sample holds 39,000 or so distinct CDR3 sequences; roughly an eighth are singletons and the top ten take 6% to 7%. Sequenced sample: a population of CD138-negative cells sorted from bone marrow. These receptors were taken from a donor aged 40 or older with multiple myeloma.

This clonotype was detected ten times or more. The CDR3 protein is CASSWGGQGNEQFF. The CDR3 coding sequence is TGCGCCAGCAGTTGGGGGGGGCAAGGGAATGAGCAGTTCTTC. The chain joins TRBV10-2 to TRBJ2-1; TRBD2 might be the D (7 bases). Germline CDR1 reads WSHSY; CDR2 reads SAAADI. V dropped 5 bases and J dropped 7 bases, with 15 bases sitting between them. CDR3 length: 14 residues.

This clonotype has a count of ten or more. V is TRBV20-1 and J is TRBJ2-2; 10 bases align to TRBD2. CDR1 and CDR2 from the germline V gene are DFQATT and SNEGSKA (reference sequence). The CDR3 totals 16 residues. V was clipped by 6 bases and J by 5 bases; unmatched bases: 12. In DNA, the CDR3 is TGCAGTGCCCCCCGCCCTAGCGGGAGTGTTACCGGGGAGCTGTTTTTT. Its protein product is CSAPRPSGSVTGELFF.

This clonotype was found many times. The chain couples TRBV6-6 to TRBJ1-5; 8 bases line up with TRBD1. This CDR3 region has 15 residues. V lost 5 bases and J lost 7; bases outside the gene matches: 10. Germline assignment: CDR1 MNHNY and CDR2 SVGAGI (reference sequence). This CDR3 is CASSTDRGGGQPQHF. CDR3 DNA sequence: TGTGCCAGCAGTACCGACAGGGGAGGGGGCCAGCCCCAGCATTTT.

In its sample, this clonotype was seen many times. V and J are TRBV12-3 or TRBV12-4 and TRBJ2-1, with 10 bases aligning to TRBD1. This CDR3 spans 15 amino acids. Trimming at V came to 2 bases and at J to 7 bases, leaving 5 bases not matched to a gene. For the CDR3, the DNA is TGTGCCAGCAGTTTACGACAGGGGGCAGTGAATGAGCAGTTCTTC. Translating gives CASSLRQGAVNEQFF.

Worth noting for this clonotype: Because it lacks the conserved phenylalanine or tryptophan at the end, this CDR3 is likely a read error. The DNA is omitted, as the CDR3 cannot be located on it reliably, and the CDR3 follows TCRdb's listing. The V gene is TRBV7-9, the J gene TRBJ2-1. With termini counted, the CDR3 has 14 amino acids. Per the germline V gene, CDR1 is SEHNR and CDR2 is FQNEAQ (reference sequence). CDR3 sequence reads: CASSFQDSYNEQLY.

This clonotype was seen ten or more times. The rearrangement joins TRBV7-9 to TRBJ2-3; TRBD2 might be the D (5 bases). The CDR3 spans 14 residues. Trimming removed 5 bases at V and 1 base at J, with 10 bases between. In germline, CDR1 is SEHNR, CDR2 FQNEAQ (reference sequence). The DNA of the CDR3 is TGTGCCAGCAGCCGAGGGCTTGGCACAGATACGCAGTATTTT. This encodes CASSRGLGTDTQYF.

The gene calls are TRBV7-3 and TRBJ2-7; 7 positions agree with TRBD1. The CDR3 covers 15 residues. In germline, CDR1 is SGHTA, CDR2 FQGTGA. Trimming at V came to 5 bases and at J to 2 bases, leaving 9 bases not matched to a gene. The CDR3 sequence: CASSLGQVSTYEQYF. CDR3 in DNA: TGTGCCAGCAGCCTAGGACAGGTCTCCACCTACGAGCAGTACTTC.

This clonotype showed up many times. For the CDR3, the DNA is TGCGCCAGCACTAAGGGGGTCGACAATCAGCCCCAGCATTTT. Translating gives CASTKGVDNQPQHF. The chain is built from TRBV10-2 and TRBJ1-5; TRBD1 is a possible D gene (6 bases). V lost 7 bases, J lost 3 bases, and 13 bases lay in between. Germline CDR1 is WSHSY and CDR2 is SAAADI. There are 14 residues in the CDR3.

The chain is built from TRBV6-6 and TRBJ1-3; D unclear. Trimming removed 6 bases from V and 2 bases from J, with 11 bases in between. Germline loops: CDR1 MNHNY, CDR2 SVGAGI (reference sequence). The CDR3 covers 14 residues. The CDR3 DNA sequence: TGTGCCAGCAGAGACCCGGGCACTGGAAACACCATATATTTT. The encoded protein is CASRDPGTGNTIYF.

Many counts were recorded for this clonotype. This chain links TRBV10-3 with TRBJ2-7; weak D call: TRBD2 (5 bases). The CDR3 contains 15 residues. In germline, CDR1 is ENHRY, CDR2 SYGVKD. Trimming took 1 base from V and 2 from J, leaving 12 bases between them. CDR3 sequence (DNA): TGTGCCATCAGTGAGTACCCCGGGGTAGCCTACGAGCAGTACTTC. Translating gives CAISEYPGVAYEQYF.

In this sample, this clonotype turned up many times. V gene TRBV7-8 combines with J gene TRBJ1-4; 9 nucleotides align to TRBD1. Germline V gives CDR1 SGHVS, CDR2 FQNEAQ. The CDR3 has 15 amino acids. Unmatched junction bases numbered 3, after V lost 0 bases and J lost 7 bases. In DNA form, the CDR3 reads TGTGCCAGCAGCTTAGCGGGACAGGGAAGTGAAAAACTGTTTTTT. Amino acids: CASSLAGQGSEKLFF.

The table lists this clonotype with many counts. V is TRBV25-1 and J is TRBJ1-1; 7 bases match TRBD1. From germline, CDR1 is MGHDK and CDR2 SYGVNS. The V and J ends lost 7 bases and 6 bases, in that order; junction bases with no gene match: 5. This CDR3 has 12 amino acids. The CDR3 reads CASMPTGAEAFF. Here the CDR3 DNA reads TGTGCCAGCATGCCCACAGGGGCTGAAGCTTTCTTT.

This clonotype was found many times. One junction end does not reproduce the germline sequence, and a read error may be involved. The J gene is TRBJ1-4, the V gene TRBV29-1, with unresolved D. Germline lookup yields CDR1 SQVTM and CDR2 ANQGSEA. This CDR3 has 11 residues. As DNA, the CDR3 is TGCAGCGCCCGTGGGTCCGAAAAACTGTATTTT. This codes for CSARGSEKLYF.

The sample holds many counts of this clonotype. V gene TRBV7-2 combines with J gene TRBJ2-1, with D perhaps TRBD1 (6 bases). V gave up 5 bases and J gave up 0 bases, with 11 bases separating them. The CDR3 spans 15 residues. Per germline, CDR1 SGHTA and CDR2 FQGNSA. The CDR3 loop is CASSPRGGSYNEQFF. CDR3 DNA: TGTGCCAGCAGCCCCAGAGGGGGCTCCTACAATGAGCAGTTCTTC.

This clonotype showed up many times. The gene calls are TRBV20-1 and TRBJ2-1; 10 nucleotides align to TRBD2. The CDR3 has 16 amino acids. Germline CDR1 reads DFQATT; CDR2 reads SNEGSKA (reference sequence). V shed 3 bases and J 8 bases; nucleotides not matched to a gene: 13. The CDR3 protein is CSASELPGLAKDEQFF. The CDR3 DNA sequence: TGCAGTGCTAGTGAACTTCCGGGACTAGCGAAAGATGAGCAGTTCTTC.

As concerns this clonotype: It differs at one base from a far larger clone, so likely a read error. V is TRBV7-8 and J is TRBJ2-5; TRBD2 matches 9 bases. This CDR3 spans 14 amino acids. Germline V gene data show CDR1 as SGHVS and CDR2 as FQNEAQ. CDR3 coding DNA: TGTGCCAGCAGGCCAAGCGGGGGGCGCCCGACCCGGTACTTC. Residues: CASRPSGGRPTRYF.

This clonotype has ten or more counts. As DNA, the CDR3 is TGTGCCAGCAGCTGGGGGGCGACAGGGGCGGAAAGCAATGAGCAGTTCTTC. It is translated as CASSWGATGAESNEQFF. This chain joins TRBV5-5 and TRBJ2-1, with 8 bases aligning to TRBD1. The CDR3 is 17 amino acids. J gave up 6 bases and V 3 bases, and 14 bases lay outside the gene matches. Germline V gene data show CDR1 as SGHKS and CDR2 as YYEKEE (reference sequence). Supplemented by reference TRBV5-5 and TRBJ2-1, the full variable domain reads DAGVTQSPTHLIKTRGQQVTLRCSPISGHKSVSWYQQVLGQGPQFIFQYYEKEERGRGNFPDRFSARQFPNYSSELNVNALLLGDSALYLCASSWGATGAESNEQFFGPGTRLTVL.

This clonotype was seen many times. The chain joins TRBV12-3 or TRBV12-4 to TRBJ2-5, with D perhaps TRBD1 (7 bases). V lost 5 bases and J 3 bases, leaving 13 bases between the germline ends. The CDR3 runs to 14 residues. CDR3 residues: CASSPRRGEETQYF. DNA of the CDR3: TGTGCCAGCAGTCCCCGCAGGGGGGAAGAGACCCAGTACTTC.

The CDR3 here is CASSRGQGKYF. The DNA for the CDR3 is TGCGCCAGCAGCCGTGGACAGGGGAAGTACTTC. V gene TRBV5-1 combines with J gene TRBJ2-7, with 9 nucleotides matching TRBD1. Germline CDR1 reads SGHRS; CDR2 reads YFSETQ. V lost 4 bases to trimming and J lost 11 bases; unmatched junction nucleotides: 4. The CDR3 spans 11 residues.

Only one count was recorded for this clonotype. A far larger clone differs by one base, so this is likely a read error. V is TRBV6-1 and J is TRBJ2-1; 10 bases are a match to TRBD1. The germline V gene has CDR1 MNHNS and CDR2 SASEGT. CDR3 length: 17 residues. The CDR3, as DNA: TGTGCCAGCAGTTACCTGGCTGGGGGACAGGGGTGGAATGGGCAGTTCTTC. Amino acid sequence: CASSYLAGGQGWNGQFF.

This clonotype was seen many times. V gene TRBV19 combines with J gene TRBJ2-1, with 9 bases aligning to TRBD1. Germline assignment: CDR1 LNHDA and CDR2 SQIVND (reference sequence). With V trimmed by 3 bases and J by 9 bases, 9 bases remained unmatched. The CDR3 runs 15 residues. CDR3 nucleotide sequence: TGTGCCAGTAGTATCGACAGGGGGACTTACCGTGAGCAGTTCTTC. This sequence encodes CASSIDRGTYREQFF.

This clonotype was observed at least ten times. The genes are TRBV11-1 and TRBJ2-5, with 9 nucleotides matching TRBD1. V dropped 5 bases and J dropped 5; count of bases not matched to a gene: 6. CDR1 is SGHAT and CDR2 is FQDESV in the germline V gene (reference sequence). The CDR3 contains 14 residues. The CDR3 DNA is TGTGCCAGCAGCCGTGGACAGGGGAGGGAGACCCAGTACTTC. Translating it yields CASSRGQGRETQYF.

There are a few counts of this clonotype. This chain uses TRBV7-8 with TRBJ2-7; D call uncertain. CDR1 SGHVS and CDR2 FQNEAQ come from the germline V gene. V shed 5 bases and J shed 7 bases, with 24 bases lying between them. This CDR3 has 16 residues. The CDR3, as DNA: TGTGCCAGCAGCCCAATTGGGCCCGGTAACTCTCGGGAGCAGTACTTC. Protein product: CASSPIGPGNSREQYF.